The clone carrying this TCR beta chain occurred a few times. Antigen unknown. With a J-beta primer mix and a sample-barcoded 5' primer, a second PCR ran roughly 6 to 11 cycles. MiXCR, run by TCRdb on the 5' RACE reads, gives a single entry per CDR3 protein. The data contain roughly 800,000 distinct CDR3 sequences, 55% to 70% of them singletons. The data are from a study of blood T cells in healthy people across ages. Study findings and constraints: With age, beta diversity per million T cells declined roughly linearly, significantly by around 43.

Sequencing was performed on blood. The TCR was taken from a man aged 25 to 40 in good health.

The CDR3 DNA reads TGCAGTGCTAGCGGCGATACGCAGTATTTT. It yields the protein CSASGDTQYF. V and J are TRBV20-1 and TRBJ2-3; D is ambiguous. The germline V gene encodes CDR1 DFQATT and CDR2 SNEGSKA (reference sequence). The ends were cut back, 3 bases at V and 6 bases at J, with 4 bases in the middle. The CDR3 is 10 amino acids.